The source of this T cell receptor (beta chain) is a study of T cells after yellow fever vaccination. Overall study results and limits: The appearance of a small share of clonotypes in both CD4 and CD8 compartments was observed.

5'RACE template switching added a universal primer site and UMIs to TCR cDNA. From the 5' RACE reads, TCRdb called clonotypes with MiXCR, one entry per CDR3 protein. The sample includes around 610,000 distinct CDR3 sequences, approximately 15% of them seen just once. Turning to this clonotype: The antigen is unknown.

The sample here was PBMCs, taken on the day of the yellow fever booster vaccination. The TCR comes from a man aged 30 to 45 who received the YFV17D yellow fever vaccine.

CDR3: CASSVVEGREETQYF. The CDR3 DNA follows: TGTGCCAGCAGCGTAGTGGAGGGCCGAGAAGAGACCCAGTACTTC. This chain uses TRBV9 with TRBJ2-5; a possible D gene is TRBD2 (6 bases). The CDR3 runs to 15 residues. The germline V gene has CDR1 SGDLS and CDR2 YYNGEE. Trimming stripped 0 bases from V and 3 bases from J, with 12 bases between.